The sequence of this TCR beta chain was determined in a study of blood T cell repertoires in COVID-19. Turning to the study itself: Material from acute and convalescent COVID-19 was sourced from the United States, Italy and Spain. T cells, B-cell-depleted T cells, or PBMCs provided the cDNA or gDNA that served as material.

The table lists this clone with many counts. The CDR3 is 12 amino acids. Germline loops: CDR1 SGHKS, CDR2 YYEKEE (reference sequence). V was trimmed by 3 bases and J by 4 bases, leaving 8 bases between them. In the authors' methods: Estimation of nucleated cell counts relied on the amplification of reference gene primers. Some clones are missing from TCRdb's copy, which holds only in-frame ones; the method was immunoSEQ multiplex PCR. The V and J calls and clone size are taken from that table; D and trimming were inferred from the DNA. Of about 140,000 clones listed, more than 70% are singletons. The source is a man aged 50 to 60 with active or convalescent COVID-19. The rearrangement links TRBV5-5 to TRBJ2-7; a possible D gene is TRBD1 (5 bases). What was sequenced was peripheral blood. The CDR3 DNA reads as TGTGCCAGCAGCTATCGACAGTACGAGCAGTACTTC. Residues: CASSYRQYEQYF.